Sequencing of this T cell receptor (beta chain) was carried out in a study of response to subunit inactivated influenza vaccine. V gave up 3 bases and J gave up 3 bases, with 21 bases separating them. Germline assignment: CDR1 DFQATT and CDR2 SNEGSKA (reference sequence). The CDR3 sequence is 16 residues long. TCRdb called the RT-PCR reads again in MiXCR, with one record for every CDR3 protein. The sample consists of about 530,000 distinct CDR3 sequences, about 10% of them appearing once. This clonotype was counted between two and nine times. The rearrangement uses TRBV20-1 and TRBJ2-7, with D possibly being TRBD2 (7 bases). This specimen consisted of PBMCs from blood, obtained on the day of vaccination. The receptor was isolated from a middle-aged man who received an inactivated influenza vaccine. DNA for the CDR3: TGCAGTGCTAGGGCTGCTGAGGGGGGGGGCCTCTACGAGCAGTACTTC. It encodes CSARAAEGGGLYEQYF.